These T cell receptor beta chains were read from a single sample in a study of blood T cell repertoires in COVID-19. The assay was immunoSEQ multiplex PCR, and TCRdb's table has in-frame clones only and misses some. The top ten clones hold roughly 8.6% of a sample with 200,000 to 300,000 clones, 75% to 90% of them seen once. The material sequenced was peripheral blood. The origin of the receptors is a human donor in a cohort sampled during active COVID-19. Each CDR3 is given with its conserved first and last residue. The D gene is left open where the match is weak. Expanded clones get a size class; other rows say once, few or many, or leave the size out.

clone_size: NA; v_call: TRBV10-2; j_call: TRBJ2-1; d_call: NA; cdr3_nt: TGCGCCAGCAGTGGACTAGTGGGAGATGAGCAGTTCTTC; cdr3_aa: CASSGLVGDEQFF
clone_size: NA; v_call: TRBV10-3; j_call: TRBJ2-5; d_call: NA; cdr3_nt: TGTGCCATCAGTGAGTTGGGCCCACCCCAAGAGACCCAGTACTTC; cdr3_aa: CAISELGPPQETQYF
clone_size: NA; v_call: TRBV3-1/TRBV3-2; j_call: TRBJ2-5; d_call: NA; cdr3_nt: TGTGCCAGCAGCCAGGGGGGAGGAGAGACCCAGTACTTC; cdr3_aa: CASSQGGGETQYF
clone_size: NA; v_call: TRBV29-1; j_call: TRBJ2-1; d_call: NA; cdr3_nt: TGCAGCGTTGACAATCCCAATGAGCAGTTCTTC; cdr3_aa: CSVDNPNEQFF
clone_size: NA; v_call: TRBV7-8; j_call: TRBJ2-3; d_call: TRBD2; cdr3_nt: TGTGCCAGCAGCCTCCGGACTAGCGGGAGGATCGGGTCTACAGATACGCAGTATTTT; cdr3_aa: CASSLRTSGRIGSTDTQYF
clone_size: NA; v_call: TRBV6-1; j_call: TRBJ1-4; d_call: TRBD1; cdr3_nt: TGTGCCAGCAGTGGTTATACCGGGACAGGGAATGAAAAACTGTTTTTT; cdr3_aa: CASSGYTGTGNEKLFF
clone_size: once; v_call: TRBV4-2; j_call: TRBJ2-1; d_call: NA; cdr3_nt: TGTGCCAGCAGCCCCCCTCGTAGCTACAATGAGCAGTTCTTC; cdr3_aa: CASSPPRSYNEQFF
clone_size: NA; v_call: TRBV5-1; j_call: TRBJ2-5; d_call: TRBD1; cdr3_nt: TGCGCCAGCAGCACCCCACAGGGGGGCCAAGAGACCCAGTACTTC; cdr3_aa: CASSTPQGGQETQYF
clone_size: NA; v_call: TRBV12-3/TRBV12-4; j_call: TRBJ1-1; d_call: NA; cdr3_nt: TGTGCCACCGATACAGGGACCGGCACTGAAGCTTTCTTT; cdr3_aa: CATDTGTGTEAFF
clone_size: NA; v_call: TRBV6-5; j_call: TRBJ2-2; d_call: NA; cdr3_nt: TGTGCCAGCAGTTACTGGGCTGGTGCGAACACCGGGGAGCTGTTTTTT; cdr3_aa: CASSYWAGANTGELFF
clone_size: NA; v_call: TRBV11-2; j_call: TRBJ2-2; d_call: TRBD2; cdr3_nt: TGTGCCAGCAGCTCCCCCGCGGGGGTTGGACGAACCGTGAGCGGGGAGCTGTTTTTT; cdr3_aa: CASSSPAGVGRTVSGELFF
clone_size: NA; v_call: TRBV14; j_call: TRBJ2-2; d_call: NA; cdr3_nt: TGTGCCAGCAGCCATCGGGGTCGAGCGAACACCGGGGAGCTGTTTTTT; cdr3_aa: CASSHRGRANTGELFF
clone_size: NA; v_call: TRBV11-2; j_call: TRBJ1-6; d_call: NA; cdr3_nt: TGTGCCAGCGGCGACAGGCCTGGTTCACCCCTCCACTTT; cdr3_aa: CASGDRPGSPLHF
clone_size: NA; v_call: TRBV6-6; j_call: TRBJ1-5; d_call: NA; cdr3_nt: TGTGCCAGCAGTTACTCGAAACAGGTTGGCAATCAGCCCCAGCATTTT; cdr3_aa: CASSYSKQVGNQPQHF
clone_size: NA; v_call: TRBV11-2; j_call: TRBJ2-3; d_call: TRBD2; cdr3_nt: TGTGCCAGCAGCATACTAGCGGGGGGTGCAGATACGCAGTATTTT; cdr3_aa: CASSILAGGADTQYF
clone_size: few; v_call: TRBV6-2/TRBV6-3; j_call: TRBJ2-3; d_call: TRBD2; cdr3_nt: TGTGCCAGCAGTTCCGGACTAGTCCATTTCACAGATACGCAGTATTTT; cdr3_aa: CASSSGLVHFTDTQYF
clone_size: NA; v_call: TRBV29-1; j_call: TRBJ1-2; d_call: TRBD1; cdr3_nt: TGCAGCGGCCCTGGGACAGGGGGCTCGGGCTATGGCTACACCTTC; cdr3_aa: CSGPGTGGSGYGYTF
clone_size: NA; v_call: TRBV4-2; j_call: TRBJ1-1; d_call: TRBD1; cdr3_nt: TGTGCCAGCAGCCCAGGGGAGGGGACAGGGGGCACTGAAGCTTTCTTT; cdr3_aa: CASSPGEGTGGTEAFF
clone_size: NA; v_call: TRBV3-1/TRBV3-2; j_call: TRBJ1-1; d_call: NA; cdr3_nt: TGTGCCAGCAGCCAAGTTGGAGGGTCTTCGGGTGAAGCTTTCTTT; cdr3_aa: CASSQVGGSSGEAFF
clone_size: NA; v_call: TRBV5-4; j_call: TRBJ2-1; d_call: TRBD1; cdr3_nt: TGTGCCAGCAGCTTGGCCCCGGACAGGGTAGGTCGGGAGCAGTTCTTC; cdr3_aa: CASSLAPDRVGREQFF
clone_size: NA; v_call: TRBV2; j_call: TRBJ1-2; d_call: NA; cdr3_nt: TGTGCCAGCAGTCAACGACTTACCTATGGCTACACCTTC; cdr3_aa: CASSQRLTYGYTF
clone_size: NA; v_call: TRBV5-1; j_call: TRBJ2-1; d_call: TRBD2; cdr3_nt: TGCGCCAGCAGCTTGGAAGGACTAGCGGGGTCCTCCTACAATGAGCAGTTCTTC; cdr3_aa: CASSLEGLAGSSYNEQFF
clone_size: NA; v_call: TRBV27; j_call: TRBJ2-3; d_call: NA; cdr3_nt: TGTGCCAGCAGTTCCCGGGCTAGCAGGGATACGCAGTATTTT; cdr3_aa: CASSSRASRDTQYF
clone_size: NA; v_call: TRBV7-3; j_call: TRBJ2-7; d_call: TRBD2; cdr3_nt: TGTGCCAGCAACCAATTACCTGGGGTTGGTAGCGGGTCCTACGAGCAGTACTTC; cdr3_aa: CASNQLPGVGSGSYEQYF
clone_size: NA; v_call: TRBV3-1/TRBV3-2; j_call: TRBJ1-5; d_call: TRBD1; cdr3_nt: TGTGCCAGCAGCCAAGACAGGGGGCGCAATCAGCCCCAGCATTTT; cdr3_aa: CASSQDRGRNQPQHF
clone_size: NA; v_call: TRBV15; j_call: TRBJ2-1; d_call: NA; cdr3_nt: TGTGCCACCAGTCGAGACCAGGCATACAATGAGCAGTTCTTC; cdr3_aa: CATSRDQAYNEQFF
clone_size: NA; v_call: TRBV2; j_call: TRBJ2-5; d_call: NA; cdr3_nt: TGTGCCAGCAGACGGTACCAAGAGACCCAGTACTTC; cdr3_aa: CASRRYQETQYF
clone_size: once; v_call: TRBV28; j_call: TRBJ1-5; d_call: NA; cdr3_nt: TGTGCCAGCAGTTTACAGGCAGCCCAGCCCCAGCATTTT; cdr3_aa: CASSLQAAQPQHF
clone_size: NA; v_call: TRBV18; j_call: TRBJ2-3; d_call: NA; cdr3_nt: TGTGCCAGCTCACCGACGGGAGATACGCAGTATTTT; cdr3_aa: CASSPTGDTQYF
clone_size: once; v_call: TRBV7-2; j_call: TRBJ2-1; d_call: TRBD2; cdr3_nt: TGTGCCAGCAGCTTAGTGTCGTTAGCGGGGGGCGACAATGAGCAGTTCTTC; cdr3_aa: CASSLVSLAGGDNEQFF
clone_size: NA; v_call: TRBV28; j_call: TRBJ2-2; d_call: NA; cdr3_nt: TGTGCCAGCAGCCTGGAGGGGATAGTCGGGGAGCTGTTTTTT; cdr3_aa: CASSLEGIVGELFF
clone_size: NA; v_call: TRBV29-1; j_call: TRBJ2-1; d_call: TRBD1; cdr3_nt: TGCAGCGTTGAAACAGGGGGTCCCTATGAGCAGTTCTTC; cdr3_aa: CSVETGGPYEQFF
clone_size: NA; v_call: TRBV11-2; j_call: TRBJ2-7; d_call: TRBD1; cdr3_nt: TGTGCCAGCAGGCGACCGGGACAGGGGGCATCAAAGCGGGCCTACGAGCAGTACTTC; cdr3_aa: CASRRPGQGASKRAYEQYF
clone_size: few; v_call: TRBV12-5; j_call: TRBJ1-3; d_call: NA; cdr3_nt: TGTGCTAGTGGTTCGCGGGGCTACTCTGGAAACACCATATATTTT; cdr3_aa: CASGSRGYSGNTIYF
clone_size: NA; v_call: TRBV6-5; j_call: TRBJ1-6; d_call: TRBD1; cdr3_nt: TGTGCCAGCGGAACACAGGGGATCGATTCACCCCTCCACTTT; cdr3_aa: CASGTQGIDSPLHF
clone_size: NA; v_call: TRBV6-1; j_call: TRBJ2-7; d_call: NA; cdr3_nt: TGTTCAGTATCATACAACTACGAGCAGTACTTC; cdr3_aa: CSVSYNYEQYF